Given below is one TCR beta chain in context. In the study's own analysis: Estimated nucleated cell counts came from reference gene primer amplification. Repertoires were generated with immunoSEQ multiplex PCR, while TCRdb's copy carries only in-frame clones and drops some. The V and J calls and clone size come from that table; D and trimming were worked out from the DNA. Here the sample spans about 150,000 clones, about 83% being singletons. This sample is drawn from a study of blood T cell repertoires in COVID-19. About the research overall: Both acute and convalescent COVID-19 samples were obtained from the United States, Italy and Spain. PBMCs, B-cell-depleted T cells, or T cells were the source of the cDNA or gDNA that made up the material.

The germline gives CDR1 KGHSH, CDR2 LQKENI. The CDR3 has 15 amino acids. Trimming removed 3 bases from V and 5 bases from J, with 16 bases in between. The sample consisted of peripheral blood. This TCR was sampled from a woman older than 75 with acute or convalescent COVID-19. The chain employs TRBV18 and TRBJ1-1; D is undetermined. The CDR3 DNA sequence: TGTGCCAGCTCACCGCGGTTGGGAGAGGGTACTGAAGCTTTCTTT. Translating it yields CASSPRLGEGTEAFF.